The T cell receptor beta chain under discussion was sequenced for a study of naive and memory T cell subsets. Study outcomes and limitations: From naive to CM, EM and EMRA, diversity decreased and Gini increased.

Separate alpha and beta amplification began at the second PCR step. Four subsets defined by CD45RA and CD27 were sorted after CD3, CD4, CD8 and live/dead staining. V was cut by 5 bases and J by 7 bases, with 20 bases left in between. The CDR3 has 15 amino acids. The germline gives CDR1 MDHEN, CDR2 SYDVKM. In its sample, this clonotype was seen a few times. Its antigen is not known. The beta constant-region primer was an equimolar mix of two oligonucleotides covering TRBC1 and TRBC2. The ligated cDNA underwent four PCR rounds using SP2 and nested alpha and beta constant-region primers. MiXCR, applied by TCRdb to the UMI-ligation and nested PCR reads, yields one record per CDR3 protein. Among around 30,000 distinct CDR3 sequences listed, approximately 18% were seen once.

Input material: effector memory CD4+ T cells from blood. Sample subset: effector memory, CD45RA- CD27-. The rearrangement links TRBV28 to TRBJ1-1, with D perhaps matching TRBD1 (6 bases). This TCR came from a human donor in good health. The CDR3 is CASSGVAGGEVEAFF. The CDR3 DNA follows: TGTGCCAGCAGTGGGGTTGCGGGGGGCGAGGTTGAAGCTTTCTTT.